These 27 T cell receptor beta chains were sequenced from one sample in a study of T-cell reconstitution after alpha-beta-depleted transplantation in children. It was with unique molecular identifiers that the TCRbeta library was prepared. Each CDR3 protein is one row after TCRdb ran MiXCR on the PCR reads. Of about 170,000 distinct CDR3 sequences listed, around 10% are singletons. This specimen was PBMCs, taken before TCRalphabeta/CD19-depleted stem cell transplant. The receptors derive from a boy under 10 years old with acute myeloid leukemia, due to receive a stem cell transplant.

This clonotype was detected ten times or more. The CDR3 nucleotides read TGTGCCGTTAGGGACAGGGCCCCTCGAGGAGACACCGGGGAGCTGTTTTTT. Encoded protein: CAVRDRAPRGDTGELFF. This rearrangement joins TRBV10-3 to TRBJ2-2, with 9 bases aligning to TRBD1. The CDR3 has 17 amino acids. Trimming took 11 bases from V and 3 from J; bases not matched to a gene: 16. Germline CDR1 reads ENHRY; CDR2 reads SYGVKD.

This clonotype was seen ten or more times. This chain joins TRBV7-2 and TRBJ2-7; TRBD2 matches at 15 bases. The germline V gene has CDR1 SGHTA and CDR2 FQGNSA. CDR3 length: 16 residues. V was pared by 5 bases and J by 5 bases, with 7 bases of the junction left unmatched. CDR3 sequence (DNA): TGTGCCAGCAGCCTCCGAGGACTAGCGGGGGGGCACGAGCAGTACGTC. Translated, it gives CASSLRGLAGGHEQYV.

This clonotype was seen ten or more times. The chain employs TRBV25-1 and TRBJ2-2; D ambiguous. CDR1 MGHDK and CDR2 SYGVNS come from the germline V gene. V was pared by 9 bases and J by 7 bases, with 9 bases between. This CDR3 is built from 11 residues. This chain's CDR3 is CASRAGGELFF. CDR3 nucleotides: TGTGCCAGTAGAGCTGGCGGGGAGCTGTTTTTT.

To note about this clonotype: A much larger clone differs from this one at a single base, so this may be a read error. This chain links TRBV5-1 with TRBJ1-3; no clear D. Germline values: CDR1 SGHRS, CDR2 YFSETQ. Deletions cut 6 bases from V and 5 bases from J, with 9 bases between. This CDR3 is built from 12 residues. The CDR3 bases are TGCGCCAGCAAAGACGCTAGAAACACCATATATTTT. This sequence encodes CASKDARNTIYF. The whole variable domain, remainder taken from reference TRBV5-1 and TRBJ1-3, is KAGVTQTPRYLIKTRGQQVTLSCSPISGHRSVSWYQQTPGQGLQFLFEYFSETQRNKGNFPGRFSGRQFSNSRSEMNVSTLELGDSALYLCASKDARNTIYFGEGSWLTVV.

The table lists this clonotype with many counts. The chain carries TRBV28 and TRBJ2-2; D is uncertain. V was cut by 7 bases and J by 4 bases, with 7 bases left in between. The CDR3 is 12 residues long. Germline loops: CDR1 MDHEN, CDR2 SYDVKM. The CDR3 reads CASNPSTGELFF. In DNA, the CDR3 is TGTGCCAGCAACCCCAGCACCGGGGAGCTGTTTTTT.

V and J are TRBV10-1 and TRBJ1-1, with TRBD1 matching over 9 bases. Germline CDR1 is WNHNN and CDR2 is SYGVQD (reference sequence). V was clipped by 2 bases and J by 5 bases; unmatched bases: 6. The CDR3 runs 15 residues. CDR3 residues: CASSERGTGRTEAFF. DNA for the CDR3: TGCGCCAGCAGTGAGAGAGGGACAGGGAGAACTGAAGCTTTCTTT.

This clonotype was recorded at least ten times. The DNA of the CDR3 is TGCGCCAGCAGCTCACAAGTGGGAGTCGGGAGTACCGGGGAGCTGTTTTTT. Translating gives CASSSQVGVGSTGELFF. The chain recombines TRBV5-1 with TRBJ2-2, with D perhaps matching TRBD2 (6 bases). Per the germline V gene, CDR1 is SGHRS and CDR2 is YFSETQ. The germline V and J ends were trimmed by 3 bases and 5 bases, with 20 bases remaining between them. The CDR3 runs to 17 residues.

Ten or more counts support this clonotype. V gene TRBV20-1 combines with J gene TRBJ2-1, with a possible D match to TRBD1 (7 bases). The V gene's germline CDR1 is DFQATT and CDR2 SNEGSKA (reference sequence). This CDR3 is 13 amino acids long. Trimming took off 6 bases at V and 4 bases at J, with 13 bases between the two ends. The CDR3 region is CSARRDSYNEQFF. In nucleotides, the CDR3 is TGCAGTGCAAGGAGGGACAGTTACAATGAGCAGTTCTTC.

There are many counts of this clonotype. The chain is built from TRBV5-1 and TRBJ2-3; 8 bases agree with TRBD2. Trimming removed 0 bases from V and 8 bases from J; junction bases left unmatched: 8. The CDR3 length is 15 residues. The V gene's germline CDR1 is SGHRS and CDR2 YFSETQ. The DNA of the CDR3 is TGCGCCAGCAGCTTGGCCACGGGGGGGTTCGGTACGCAGTATTTT. Translating it yields CASSLATGGFGTQYF.

This clonotype was found a few times. The rearrangement joins TRBV28 to TRBJ1-6; 7 nucleotides align to TRBD1. The ends lost 5 bases at V and 7 bases at J; junction bases unmatched: 11. Germline V lookup: CDR1 MDHEN, CDR2 SYDVKM. The CDR3 consists of 16 residues. CDR3 DNA sequence: TGTGCCAGCAGTCTCCCCCCCGGGACAGCGAATTCACCCCTCCACTTT. Its protein product is CASSLPPGTANSPLHF.

In its sample, this clonotype was seen many times. The rearrangement uses TRBV30 and TRBJ2-1; D perhaps matches TRBD2 (7 bases). Looked up from germline, CDR1 is GTSNPN and CDR2 is SVGIG (reference sequence). Trimming cost V 5 bases and J 5 bases, with 13 bases left between them. The CDR3 loop spans 13 amino acids. CDR3 coding DNA: TGTGCCTGGGCGGGGGCCGACAACAATGAGCAGTTCTTC. Its protein product is CAWAGADNNEQFF. Looking up the rest from reference TRBV30 and TRBJ2-1 gives the full variable domain: SQTIHQWPATLVQPVGSPLSLECTVEGTSNPNLYWYRQAAGRGLQLLFYSVGIGQISSEVPQNLSASRPQDRQFILSSKKLLLSDSGFYLCAWAGADNNEQFFGPGTRLTVL.

Ten or more counts support this clonotype. The CDR3 nucleotides read TGCGCCAGCAGCAACAATCAGGGGATGGACTATGGCTACACCTTC. Protein sequence: CASSNNQGMDYGYTF. The chain joins TRBV5-1 to TRBJ1-2, with D perhaps TRBD1 (6 bases). CDR1 and CDR2 from the germline V gene are SGHRS and YFSETQ. With 4 bases removed from V and 3 bases from J, the gap between germline ends came to 16 bases. This CDR3 contains 15 residues.

The sample holds many counts of this clonotype. The rearrangement joins TRBV7-8 to TRBJ1-6; 10 bases map to TRBD1. The germline V gene encodes CDR1 SGHVS and CDR2 FQNEAQ. The V gene end was trimmed by 5 bases and the J gene end by 7 bases; junction bases not matched to a gene: 2. This CDR3 has 14 amino acids. CDR3: CASSPTGGNSPLHF. In nucleotides, the CDR3 is TGTGCCAGCAGCCCGACAGGGGGCAATTCACCCCTCCACTTT.

This clonotype was seen ten or more times. V usage is TRBV4-2 and J usage is TRBJ2-1; TRBD2 matches 10 bases. This CDR3 region has 14 residues. V shed 4 bases, J shed 8 bases, and the junction held 5 bases outside the gene matches. CDR1 and CDR2 from the germline V gene are LGHNA and YNFKEQ. As DNA, the CDR3 is TGTGCCAGCAGCCCTCTAGCGGGAGTTGATGAGCAGTTCTTC. Protein: CASSPLAGVDEQFF.

This clonotype was counted many times. The V call is TRBV7-3, the J call TRBJ2-3; D gene unclear. V gave up 2 bases and J gave up 2 bases, with 5 bases separating them. The CDR3 totals 13 residues. Germline V CDR1 and CDR2: SGHTA, FQGTGA. The CDR3 DNA follows: TGTGCCAGCAGCTTAGGGTTCACAGATACGCAGTATTTT. Residues: CASSLGFTDTQYF. The full variable domain, rest sourced from reference TRBV7-3 and TRBJ2-3, is GAGVSQTPSNKVTEKGKYVELRCDPISGHTALYWYRQSLGQGPEFLIYFQGTGAADDSGLPNDRFFAVRPEGSVSTLKIQRTERGDSAVYLCASSLGFTDTQYFGPGTRLTVL.

This clonotype was recorded at least ten times. V and J are TRBV30 and TRBJ1-5, with 8 bases that match TRBD1. V lost 0 bases, J lost 4 bases, and 2 bases stayed unmatched. The CDR3 loop spans 14 amino acids. Germline CDR1 is GTSNPN and CDR2 is SVGIG (reference sequence). CDR3 in amino acids: CAWSVRQGNQPQHF. For the CDR3, the DNA is TGTGCCTGGAGTGTACGACAGGGGAATCAGCCCCAGCATTTT.

This clonotype was recorded many times. The gene calls are TRBV5-1 and TRBJ1-2; 7 nucleotides align to TRBD1. This CDR3 has 16 residues. Germline trimming cut 2 bases from V and 4 bases from J; bases unmatched to any gene: 11. CDR1 and CDR2 (germline): SGHRS, YFSETQ. CDR3 bases: TGCGCCAGCAGCTTAGACTCCCGGGACAGCTTCTATGGCTACACCTTC. It translates to CASSLDSRDSFYGYTF.

This clonotype was counted many times. The CDR3, as DNA: TGTGCCAGCAGCTTACTAGCGGGGGCCTACGAGCAGTACGTC. Its translation is CASSLLAGAYEQYV. The rearrangement joins TRBV7-2 to TRBJ2-7; TRBD2 matches 10 bases. The CDR3 is made up of 14 amino acids. CDR1 is SGHTA, CDR2 FQGNSA, per germline. With V trimmed by 2 bases and J by 2 bases, 0 bases remained unmatched.

The gene calls are TRBV3-1 and TRBJ1-5; a weak D match, TRBD1 (6 bases). The CDR3 covers 19 residues. Trimming removed 10 bases from V and 7 bases from J, with 35 bases in between. In germline, CDR1 is LGHDT, CDR2 YNNKEL (reference sequence). CDR3 sequence reads: CAITLKAGARELLGQPQHF. CDR3 nucleotide sequence: TGTGCCATCACCCTGAAGGCGGGGGCGCGGGAGCTTTTGGGGCAGCCCCAGCATTTT.

The table lists this clonotype with many counts. This sequence joins TRBV20-1 and TRBJ1-6; no clear D. The germline V gene encodes CDR1 DFQATT and CDR2 SNEGSKA (reference sequence). The CDR3 is 13 residues long. Trimming pared 5 bases from V and 8 bases from J, leaving 13 bases between. The CDR3 bases are TGCAGTGCTCCGGACCCCGGGGATTCACCCCTCCACTTT. Its translation is CSAPDPGDSPLHF.

This clonotype was counted ten times or more. This rearrangement joins TRBV5-1 to TRBJ1-5; no firm D call. CDR1 and CDR2 from the germline V gene are SGHRS and YFSETQ. The CDR3 has 16 residues. The ends were cut back, 0 bases at V and 3 bases at J, with 13 bases in the middle. The CDR3 spells CASSLDVWPPNQPQHF. Written as DNA, the CDR3 is TGCGCCAGCAGCTTGGACGTATGGCCGCCCAATCAGCCCCAGCATTTT.

Remarks on this clonotype: It may be a read error: a sequence one base away is much more abundant. The chain carries TRBV20-1 and TRBJ2-3, with unresolved D. The end of the DNA is better explained by TRBJ1-5, so the J call may be wrong. This CDR3 spans 14 amino acids. Germline CDR1 is DFQATT and CDR2 is SNEGSKA (reference sequence). The CDR3 reads CSARIWGLQDTQHF. The CDR3 DNA reads TGCAGTGCTAGAATTTGGGGTCTCCAGGATACGCAGCATTTT.

V and J are TRBV14 and TRBJ1-3, with D unresolved. Trimming stripped 4 bases from V and 0 bases from J, with 13 bases between. Germline assignment: CDR1 SGHDN and CDR2 FVKESK. The length of the CDR3 is 16 residues. CDR3 sequence: CASSPWFLGSGNTIYF. The CDR3 DNA reads as TGTGCCAGCAGCCCGTGGTTCCTTGGCTCTGGAAACACCATATATTTT.

This clonotype came up many times. This rearrangement joins TRBV5-1 to TRBJ1-1; TRBD1 matches 9 bases. The CDR3 has 15 amino acids. Germline trimming cut 4 bases from V and 0 bases from J; bases unmatched to any gene: 4. The germline CDR1 and CDR2 sequences are SGHRS and YFSETQ. As DNA, the CDR3 is TGCGCCAGCAGCATCCGGACAGGGGTGAACACTGAAGCTTTCTTT. Protein product: CASSIRTGVNTEAFF.

Ten or more counts support this clonotype. V gene TRBV12-3 or TRBV12-4 combines with J gene TRBJ2-3; 7 positions agree with TRBD1. This CDR3 contains 11 residues. The V and J ends lost 10 bases and 3 bases, in that order; junction bases with no gene match: 1. In DNA form, the CDR3 reads TGTGCCACCAGGGGGACAGATACGCAGTATTTT. This codes for CATRGTDTQYF.

This clonotype came up many times. The chain couples TRBV3-1 to TRBJ1-5; no clear D gene. The CDR3 extends over 16 amino acids. V was clipped by 0 bases and J by 6 bases, with 15 bases between them. Per germline, CDR1 LGHDT and CDR2 YNNKEL (reference sequence). The CDR3 region is CASSQESSGVPQPQHF. DNA for the CDR3: TGTGCCAGCAGCCAAGAATCATCGGGCGTCCCTCAGCCCCAGCATTTT. The variable domain in full, with the rest retrieved from reference TRBV3-1 and TRBJ1-5, is DTAVSQTPKYLVTQMGNDKSIKCEQNLGHDTMYWYKQDSKKFLKIMFSYNNKELIINETVPNRFSPKSPDKAHLNLHINSLELGDSAVYFCASSQESSGVPQPQHFGDGTRLSIL.

This clonotype was observed at least ten times. The V and J genes are TRBV12-3 or TRBV12-4 and TRBJ1-6, with D hard to call. The CDR3 extends over 16 amino acids. V lost 7 bases to trimming and J lost 0 bases, with 13 bases between them. The CDR3, as DNA: TGTGCCAGCACCCCTTGGTCAAACTCCTATAATTCACCCCTCCACTTT. Residues: CASTPWSNSYNSPLHF.